This is a list of T cell receptor beta chains from one sample in a study of shared clonotypes between healthy human individuals. This table comes from immunoSEQ multiplex PCR, and its TCRdb copy is limited to in-frame clones, with some not included. The top ten clones hold 0.3% to 0.45% of a sample with approximately 2,000,000 clones, around 92% of them seen once. Source material: naive CD4+ T cells from PBMCs. The receptors derive from a man aged 18 to 30 in good health. Some clones in this sample may be carry-over from other donors' samples. Each CDR3 is given with its conserved first and last residue. Fields, in order: V gene, J gene, clone size, D gene, CDR3 protein, CDR3 DNA. D genes are given only for firm matches. Only some rows state a clone size, as once, few, many or a class for expanded clones.

V: TRBV5-6; J: TRBJ2-3; size: .; D: TRBD2; CDR3: CASSFGTSGYTDTQYF; DNA: TGTGCCAGCAGCTTCGGGACTAGCGGATACACAGATACGCAGTATTTT
V: TRBV29-1; J: TRBJ1-2; size: once; D: .; CDR3: CSVTRLLPNFHYGYTF; DNA: TGCAGCGTCACAAGACTACTCCCAAATTTCCACTATGGCTACACCTTC
V: TRBV19; J: TRBJ1-2; size: .; D: .; CDR3: CASSINRGYGYTF; DNA: TGTGCCAGTAGTATAAATCGGGGCTATGGCTACACCTTC
V: TRBV6-5; J: TRBJ2-5; size: .; D: .; CDR3: CASSYSRLGQETQYF; DNA: TGTGCCAGCAGTTACTCGAGGCTGGGTCAAGAGACCCAGTACTTC
V: TRBV7-3; J: TRBJ1-1; size: .; D: TRBD1; CDR3: CASRRDRGTNTEAFF; DNA: TGTGCCAGCAGACGGGACAGGGGGACGAACACTGAAGCTTTCTTT
V: TRBV6-5; J: TRBJ1-5; size: .; D: .; CDR3: CASRGGNQPQHF; DNA: TGTGCCAGCAGGGGGGGCAATCAGCCCCAGCATTTT
V: TRBV6-1; J: TRBJ2-6; size: .; D: .; CDR3: CASSKQGAGANVLTF; DNA: TGTGCCAGCAGTAAACAGGGAGCTGGGGCCAACGTCCTGACTTTC
V: TRBV13; J: TRBJ2-7; size: .; D: .; CDR3: CASSVTGSSYEQYF; DNA: TGTGCCAGCAGCGTTACAGGGAGCTCCTACGAGCAGTACTTC
V: TRBV5-4; J: TRBJ2-1; size: .; D: .; CDR3: CASSPRVRGVINEQFF; DNA: TGTGCCAGCAGCCCCAGAGTTCGCGGGGTAATCAATGAGCAGTTCTTC
V: TRBV19; J: TRBJ2-7; size: .; D: .; CDR3: CASTRGGAPYEQYF; DNA: TGTGCCAGCACTAGGGGGGGGGCCCCCTACGAGCAGTACTTC
V: TRBV6-1; J: TRBJ1-5; size: .; D: .; CDR3: CASSHHRDQPQHF; DNA: TGTGCCAGCAGTCACCACAGGGATCAGCCCCAGCATTTT
V: TRBV11-3; J: TRBJ2-3; size: .; D: .; CDR3: CASSSSTDTQYF; DNA: TGTGCCAGCAGCTCCTCAACAGATACGCAGTATTTT
V: TRBV9; J: TRBJ2-5; size: .; D: .; CDR3: CASSAALALETQYF; DNA: TGTGCCAGCAGCGCGGCCCTAGCGTTAGAGACCCAGTACTTC
V: TRBV9; J: TRBJ2-7; size: .; D: .; CDR3: CASSVGTGVPYEQYF; DNA: TGTGCCAGCAGCGTAGGAACGGGAGTTCCCTACGAGCAGTACTTC
V: TRBV18; J: TRBJ1-2; size: .; D: .; CDR3: CASSPRAGLDGYTF; DNA: TGTGCCAGCTCACCCCGCGCAGGGCTTGACGGCTACACCTTC
V: TRBV28; J: TRBJ2-5; size: .; D: .; CDR3: CASSLGDQETQYF; DNA: TGTGCCAGCAGTTTAGGGGACCAAGAGACCCAGTACTTC
V: TRBV6-1; J: TRBJ2-7; size: .; D: TRBD1; CDR3: CASSVRTGGQGQYF; DNA: TGTGCCAGCAGTGTCAGGACAGGGGGTCAAGGGCAGTACTTC
V: TRBV6-6; J: TRBJ1-2; size: .; D: .; CDR3: CASSYSSGGVFGYTF; DNA: TGTGCCAGCAGTTACTCGTCCGGGGGCGTTTTTGGCTACACCTTC
V: TRBV2; J: TRBJ1-2; size: .; D: .; CDR3: CASRVGRRSYGYTF; DNA: TGTGCCAGCAGGGTAGGGAGGAGGAGCTATGGCTACACCTTC
V: TRBV29-1; J: TRBJ1-5; size: .; D: TRBD1; CDR3: CSVGGQDNQPQHF; DNA: TGCAGCGTTGGGGGACAGGACAATCAGCCCCAGCATTTT
V: TRBV5-4; J: TRBJ1-2; size: .; D: .; CDR3: CASSLALGGYTF; DNA: TGTGCCAGCAGCTTGGCCTTGGGCGGCTACACCTTC
V: TRBV10-3; J: TRBJ1-4; size: few; D: TRBD1; CDR3: CAIRKGQGDEKLFF; DNA: TGTGCCATCCGAAAGGGACAGGGGGATGAAAAACTGTTTTTT
V: TRBV5-6; J: TRBJ1-1; size: .; D: .; CDR3: CASSSSSGTRAFF; DNA: TGTGCCAGCAGCTCCTCCTCCGGGACGAGGGCTTTCTTT
V: TRBV5-1; J: TRBJ2-5; size: .; D: .; CDR3: CASSLGHQYQETQYF; DNA: TGCGCCAGCAGCTTGGGACATCAGTACCAAGAGACCCAGTACTTC
V: TRBV9; J: TRBJ2-5; size: .; D: .; CDR3: CASSARDYQETQYF; DNA: TGTGCCAGCAGCGCCCGGGACTACCAAGAGACCCAGTACTTC
V: TRBV4-1; J: TRBJ2-7; size: .; D: .; CDR3: CASSQGLNYEQYF; DNA: TGCGCCAGCAGCCAAGGACTGAACTACGAGCAGTACTTC
V: TRBV25-1; J: TRBJ2-1; size: .; D: .; CDR3: CASSEYSGAYNEQFF; DNA: TGTGCCAGCAGTGAATACTCGGGAGCTTACAATGAGCAGTTCTTC
V: TRBV5-4; J: TRBJ1-6; size: .; D: TRBD1; CDR3: CASSQGQGTSPLHF; DNA: TGTGCCAGCAGCCAGGGACAGGGGACCTCACCCCTCCACTTT
V: TRBV28; J: TRBJ1-3; size: .; D: .; CDR3: CASSLWAAAENTIYF; DNA: TGTGCCAGCAGTTTATGGGCGGCAGCTGAAAACACCATATATTTT
V: TRBV19; J: TRBJ1-2; size: .; D: TRBD1; CDR3: CASSIGSGGQGGPLYGYTF; DNA: TGTGCCAGTAGTATCGGATCTGGGGGACAGGGGGGTCCTCTCTATGGCTACACCTTC
V: TRBV29-1; J: TRBJ2-1; size: .; D: TRBD2; CDR3: CSVVGGWAYNEQFF; DNA: TGCAGCGTTGTGGGGGGGTGGGCCTACAATGAGCAGTTCTTC
V: TRBV5-1; J: TRBJ2-5; size: .; D: .; CDR3: CASSLAIGPLETQYF; DNA: TGCGCCAGCAGCTTGGCCATTGGGCCGCTCGAGACCCAGTACTTC
V: TRBV7-3; J: TRBJ2-3; size: .; D: .; CDR3: CASSLGLSSDPAYF; DNA: TGTGCCAGCAGCTTAGGGTTGTCCTCCGACCCGGCGTATTTT
V: TRBV5-1; J: TRBJ1-5; size: .; D: TRBD1; CDR3: CASSLAPGTGKIQPQHF; DNA: TGCGCCAGCAGCTTAGCCCCCGGGACAGGGAAGATTCAGCCCCAGCATTTT
V: TRBV6-1; J: TRBJ1-5; size: .; D: .; CDR3: CASSVTGHSNQPQHF; DNA: TGTGCCAGCAGTGTCACAGGACATAGCAATCAGCCCCAGCATTTT
V: TRBV7-9; J: TRBJ2-7; size: .; D: .; CDR3: CASSLEIGGLSYEQYF; DNA: TGTGCCAGCAGCTTAGAGATAGGGGGGCTCTCCTACGAGCAGTACTTC
V: TRBV6-1; J: TRBJ1-2; size: .; D: TRBD1; CDR3: CASSDVPRDRDCTF; DNA: TGTGCCAGCAGTGACGTGCCTAGAGACAGGGATTGCACCTTC
V: TRBV6-4; J: TRBJ1-1; size: once; D: .; CDR3: CASNFPGAVPPNTEAFF; DNA: TGTGCCAGCAACTTCCCCGGGGCCGTACCTCCGAACACTGAAGCTTTCTTT
V: TRBV4-1; J: TRBJ2-3; size: .; D: .; CDR3: CASSQLGQGGRGDTQYF; DNA: TGCGCCAGCAGCCAGCTAGGACAGGGAGGGAGAGGAGATACGCAGTATTTT
V: TRBV6-5; J: TRBJ2-1; size: .; D: .; CDR3: CASSYSFSSSEQFF; DNA: TGTGCCAGCAGTTACTCGTTTTCGTCGTCAGAGCAGTTCTTC
V: TRBV19; J: TRBJ1-5; size: .; D: TRBD1; CDR3: CASSTPTGTGWYRNQPQHF; DNA: TGTGCCAGTAGTACCCCCACCGGGACAGGGTGGTATCGCAATCAGCCCCAGCATTTT